Following are 2 T cell receptor beta chains from one sample sequenced in a study of blood T cell dynamics during melanoma immunotherapy. Time point defined: pre-treatment baseline. Sequenced by immunoSEQ multiplex PCR; TCRdb stores in-frame clones only, minus some. The table has more than 8,500 clones, about 86% seen once. Sequencing was performed on blood, taken from a patient treated with checkpoint blockade. The source is a human donor with melanoma.

The chain employs TRBV2 and TRBJ2-3, with D possibly TRBD2 on 6 matching bases. Germline V CDR1 and CDR2: SNHLY, FYNNEI. The V gene lost 6 bases and the J gene lost 3 bases, with 19 bases spanning the gap. This CDR3 comprises 16 residues. This chain's CDR3 is CASSLNQGGKTDTQYF. DNA for the CDR3: TGTGCCAGCAGCCTGAATCAGGGCGGGAAAACAGATACGCAGTATTTT.

The chain links TRBV9 to TRBJ1-4, with TRBD1 matching 11 bases. CDR3 length: 14 residues. The trim removed 2 bases at V and 8 bases at J, leaving 2 bases unmatched. CDR1 and CDR2 from the germline V gene are SGDLS and YYNGEE. The CDR3 protein is CASSVGQGGEKLFF. The CDR3 nucleotides are TGTGCCAGCAGCGTGGGACAGGGGGGGGAAAAACTGTTTTTT. Supplemented by reference TRBV9 and TRBJ1-4, the full variable domain reads DSGVTQTPKHLITATGQRVTLRCSPRSGDLSVYWYQQSLDQGLQFLIQYYNGEERAKGNILERFSAQQFPDLHSELNLSSLELGDSALYFCASSVGQGGEKLFFGSGTQLSVL.